This TCR beta chain stems from a study of blood T cells in healthy people across ages. Study-wide results and limits: Unsorted PBMCs prevented conclusive naive versus antigen-experienced comparison.

CDR1 MNHNY and CDR2 SVGAGI come from the germline V gene (reference sequence). V gave up 2 bases and J gave up 6 bases, with 14 bases separating them. The CDR3 has 15 amino acids. This clonotype was observed many times. Its matching antigen is unknown. The authors ran a second PCR of about 6 to 11 cycles using a sample-barcoded 5' primer and a J-beta primer mix. A tag from a template-switch adaptor with 12 random nucleotides marked each cDNA molecule. No fewer than 3 million CDR3-containing paired-end reads came from each sample. One entry per CDR3 protein results from TCRdb running MiXCR on the 5' RACE reads. Of fewer than 750,000 distinct CDR3 sequences listed, over 40% are singletons.

The chain carries TRBV6-6 and TRBJ2-1, with D uncertain. Sequenced sample: blood. This clonotype was sampled from a woman over 75 in good health. CDR3 in DNA: TGTGCCAGCAGTTACGGAGCGCAGGTATCCAATGAGCAGTTCTTC. This translates into CASSYGAQVSNEQFF.